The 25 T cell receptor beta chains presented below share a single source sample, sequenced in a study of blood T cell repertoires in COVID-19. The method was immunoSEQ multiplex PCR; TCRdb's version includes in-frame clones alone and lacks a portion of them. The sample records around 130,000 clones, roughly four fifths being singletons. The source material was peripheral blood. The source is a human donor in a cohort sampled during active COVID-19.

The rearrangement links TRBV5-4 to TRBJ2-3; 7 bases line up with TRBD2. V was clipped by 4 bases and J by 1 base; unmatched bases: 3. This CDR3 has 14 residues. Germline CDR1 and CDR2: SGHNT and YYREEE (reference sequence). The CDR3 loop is CASSLTSGTDTQYF. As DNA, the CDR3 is TGTGCCAGCAGCCTCACTAGCGGCACAGATACGCAGTATTTT.

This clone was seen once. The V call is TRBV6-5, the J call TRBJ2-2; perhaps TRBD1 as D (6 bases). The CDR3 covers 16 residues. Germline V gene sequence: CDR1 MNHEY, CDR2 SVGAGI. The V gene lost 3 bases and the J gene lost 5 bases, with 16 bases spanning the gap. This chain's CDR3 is CASSYGAGAKTGELFF. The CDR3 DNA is TGTGCCAGCAGTTATGGCGCAGGGGCTAAGACCGGGGAGCTGTTTTTT.

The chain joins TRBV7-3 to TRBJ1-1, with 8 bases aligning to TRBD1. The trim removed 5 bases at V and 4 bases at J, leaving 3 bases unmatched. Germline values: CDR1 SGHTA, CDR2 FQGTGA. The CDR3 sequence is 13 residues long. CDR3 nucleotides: TGTGCCAGCAGCGACGACAGGGGCACTGAAGCTTTCTTT. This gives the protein CASSDDRGTEAFF.

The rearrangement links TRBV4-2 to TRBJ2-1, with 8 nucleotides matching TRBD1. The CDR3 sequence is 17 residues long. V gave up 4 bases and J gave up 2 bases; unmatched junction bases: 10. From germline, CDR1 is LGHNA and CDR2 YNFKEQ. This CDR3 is CASSPNPGGRTYNEQFF. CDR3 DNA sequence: TGTGCCAGCAGCCCGAACCCAGGGGGCAGGACCTACAATGAGCAGTTCTTC.

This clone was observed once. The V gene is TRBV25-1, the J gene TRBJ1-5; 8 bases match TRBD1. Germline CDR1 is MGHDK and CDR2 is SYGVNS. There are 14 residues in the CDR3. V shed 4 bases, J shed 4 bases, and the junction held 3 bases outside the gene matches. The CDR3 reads CASSGQGNNQPQHF. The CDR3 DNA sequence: TGTGCCAGCAGTGGACAGGGGAATAATCAGCCCCAGCATTTT.

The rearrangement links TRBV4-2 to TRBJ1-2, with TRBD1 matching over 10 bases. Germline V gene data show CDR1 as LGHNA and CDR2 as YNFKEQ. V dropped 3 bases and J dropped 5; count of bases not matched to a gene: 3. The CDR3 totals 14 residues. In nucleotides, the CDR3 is TGTGCCAGCAGCCAGGGGACAGGGGATTATGGCTACACCTTC. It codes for CASSQGTGDYGYTF.

The CDR3 DNA is TGCGCCAGCAGCCAAGATCAGGCAGCAGAAGGTGAAAAACTGTTTTTT. The encoded protein is CASSQDQAAEGEKLFF. The chain links TRBV4-1 to TRBJ1-4; D gene unclear. Per germline, CDR1 MGHRA and CDR2 YSYEKL. The CDR3 consists of 16 residues. V lost 0 bases, J lost 7 bases, and 15 bases lay in between.

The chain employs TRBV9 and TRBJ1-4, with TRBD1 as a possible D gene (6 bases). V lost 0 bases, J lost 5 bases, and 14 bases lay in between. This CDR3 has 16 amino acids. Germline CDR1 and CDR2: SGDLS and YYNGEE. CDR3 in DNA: TGTGCCAGCAGCGTAGGCCTAACAGGGTTGAATGAAAAACTGTTTTTT. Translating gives CASSVGLTGLNEKLFF.

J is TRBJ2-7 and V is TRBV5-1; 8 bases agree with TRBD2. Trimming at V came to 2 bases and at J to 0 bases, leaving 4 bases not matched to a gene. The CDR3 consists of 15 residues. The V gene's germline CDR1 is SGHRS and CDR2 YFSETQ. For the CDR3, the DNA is TGCGCCAGCAGCTTTTTAGCGGGGAGCTCCTACGAGCAGTACTTC. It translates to CASSFLAGSSYEQYF.

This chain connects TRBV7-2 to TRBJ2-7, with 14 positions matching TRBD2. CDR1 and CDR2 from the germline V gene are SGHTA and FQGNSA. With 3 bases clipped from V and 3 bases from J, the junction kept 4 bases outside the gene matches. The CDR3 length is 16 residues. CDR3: CASSFSGLAGGYEQYF. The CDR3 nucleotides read TGTGCCAGCAGCTTCTCCGGACTAGCGGGGGGCTACGAGCAGTACTTC.

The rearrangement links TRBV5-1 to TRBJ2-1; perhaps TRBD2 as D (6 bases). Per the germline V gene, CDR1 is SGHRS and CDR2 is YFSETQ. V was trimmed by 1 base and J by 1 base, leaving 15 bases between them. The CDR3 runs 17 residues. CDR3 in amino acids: CASSLLPRGLSYNEQFF. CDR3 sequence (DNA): TGCGCCAGCAGCTTGCTGCCCCGGGGACTTTCCTACAATGAGCAGTTCTTC. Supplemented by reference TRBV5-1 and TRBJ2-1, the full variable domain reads KAGVTQTPRYLIKTRGQQVTLSCSPISGHRSVSWYQQTPGQGLQFLFEYFSETQRNKGNFPGRFSGRQFSNSRSEMNVSTLELGDSALYLCASSLLPRGLSYNEQFFGPGTRLTVL.

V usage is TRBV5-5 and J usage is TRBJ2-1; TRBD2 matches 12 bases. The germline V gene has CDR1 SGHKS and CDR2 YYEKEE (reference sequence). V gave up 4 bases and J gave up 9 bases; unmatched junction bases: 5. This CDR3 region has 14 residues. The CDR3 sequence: CASSILAGGGEQFF. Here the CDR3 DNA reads TGTGCCAGCAGCATACTAGCGGGGGGAGGTGAGCAGTTCTTC.

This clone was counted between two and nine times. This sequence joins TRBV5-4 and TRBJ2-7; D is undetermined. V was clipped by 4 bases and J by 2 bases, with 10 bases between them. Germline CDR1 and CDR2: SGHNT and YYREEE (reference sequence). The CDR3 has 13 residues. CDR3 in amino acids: CASSPESTYEQYF. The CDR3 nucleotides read TGTGCCAGCAGCCCCGAGTCAACCTACGAGCAGTACTTC.

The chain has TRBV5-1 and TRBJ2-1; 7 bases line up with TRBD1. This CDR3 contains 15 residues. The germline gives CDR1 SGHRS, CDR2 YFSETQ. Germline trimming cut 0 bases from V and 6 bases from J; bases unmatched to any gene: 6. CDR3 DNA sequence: TGCGCCAGCAGCTTGGTCTCAGGGACAGCCAATGAGCAGTTCTTC. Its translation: CASSLVSGTANEQFF.

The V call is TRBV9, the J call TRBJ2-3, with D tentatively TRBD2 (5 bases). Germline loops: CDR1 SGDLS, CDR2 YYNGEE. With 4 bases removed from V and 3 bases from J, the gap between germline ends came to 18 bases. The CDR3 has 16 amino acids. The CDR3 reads CASSPRWGVTTDTQYF. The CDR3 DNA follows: TGTGCCAGCAGCCCCAGATGGGGAGTAACGACAGATACGCAGTATTTT.

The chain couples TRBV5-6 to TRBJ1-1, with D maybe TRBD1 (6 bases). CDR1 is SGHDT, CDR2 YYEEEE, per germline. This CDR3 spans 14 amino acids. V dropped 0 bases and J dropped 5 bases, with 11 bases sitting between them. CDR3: CASSLAARGTEAFF. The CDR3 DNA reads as TGTGCCAGCAGCTTGGCGGCCAGGGGAACTGAAGCTTTCTTT.

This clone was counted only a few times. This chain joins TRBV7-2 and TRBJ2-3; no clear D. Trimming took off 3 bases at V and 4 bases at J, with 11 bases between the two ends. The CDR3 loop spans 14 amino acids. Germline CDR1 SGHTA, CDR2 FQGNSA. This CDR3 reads CASSFSGLADTQYF. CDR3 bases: TGTGCCAGCAGCTTCTCCGGGTTGGCAGATACGCAGTATTTT.

CDR3 coding DNA: TGTGCCAGCAGCCAAGATCGTGAAAAACTGTTTTTT. It yields the protein CASSQDREKLFF. The rearrangement links TRBV4-2 to TRBJ1-4; no definite D call. Trimming removed 0 bases at V and 7 bases at J, with 3 bases between. Germline V gene lookup returns CDR1 LGHNA and CDR2 YNFKEQ. CDR3 length equals 12 residues.

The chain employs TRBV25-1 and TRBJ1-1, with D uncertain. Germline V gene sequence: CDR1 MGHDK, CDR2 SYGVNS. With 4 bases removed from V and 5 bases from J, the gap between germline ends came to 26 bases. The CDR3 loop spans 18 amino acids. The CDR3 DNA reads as TGTGCCAGCAGTGGGAGAGGGCCACCCGGATATGAAGGGACTGAAGCTTTCTTT. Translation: CASSGRGPPGYEGTEAFF.

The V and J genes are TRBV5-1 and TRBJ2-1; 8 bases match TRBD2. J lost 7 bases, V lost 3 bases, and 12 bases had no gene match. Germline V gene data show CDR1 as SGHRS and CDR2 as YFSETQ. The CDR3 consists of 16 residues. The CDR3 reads CASSSSSGGRNNEQFF. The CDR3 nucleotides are TGCGCCAGCAGCTCCTCTTCGGGGGGGAGAAATAATGAGCAGTTCTTC.

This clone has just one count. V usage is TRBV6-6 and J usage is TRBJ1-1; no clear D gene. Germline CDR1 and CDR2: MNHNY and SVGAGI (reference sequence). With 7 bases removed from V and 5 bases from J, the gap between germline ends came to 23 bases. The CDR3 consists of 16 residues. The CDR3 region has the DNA TGTGCCAGCAATGCAACCTCTGAGGGCTGGAGAACTGAAGCTTTCTTT. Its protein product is CASNATSEGWRTEAFF.

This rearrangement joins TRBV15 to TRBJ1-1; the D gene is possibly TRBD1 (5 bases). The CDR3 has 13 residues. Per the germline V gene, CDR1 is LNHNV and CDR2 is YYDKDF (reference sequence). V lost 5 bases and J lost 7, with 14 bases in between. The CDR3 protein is CATSGPDSNEAFF. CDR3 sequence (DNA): TGTGCCACCAGCGGCCCTGACAGTAATGAAGCTTTCTTT.

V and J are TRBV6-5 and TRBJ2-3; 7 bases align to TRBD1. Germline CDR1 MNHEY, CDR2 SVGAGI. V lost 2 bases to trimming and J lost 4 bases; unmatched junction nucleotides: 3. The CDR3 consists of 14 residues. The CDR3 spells CASSYDRVSDTQYF. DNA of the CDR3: TGTGCCAGCAGTTACGACAGGGTATCAGATACGCAGTATTTT.

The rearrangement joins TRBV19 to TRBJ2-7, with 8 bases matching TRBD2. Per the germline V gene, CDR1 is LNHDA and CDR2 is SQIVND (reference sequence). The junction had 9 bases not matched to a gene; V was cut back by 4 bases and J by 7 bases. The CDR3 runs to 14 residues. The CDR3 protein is CASSTGGPSGEQYF. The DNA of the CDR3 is TGTGCCAGTAGTACGGGAGGGCCCTCGGGAGAGCAGTACTTC.

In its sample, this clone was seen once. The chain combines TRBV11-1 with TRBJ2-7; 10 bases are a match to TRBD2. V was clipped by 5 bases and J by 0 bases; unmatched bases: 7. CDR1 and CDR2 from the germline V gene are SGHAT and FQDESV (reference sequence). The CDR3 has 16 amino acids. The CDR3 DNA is TGTGCCAGCAGCCCCGGGGCTAGCGGGGGCTCCTACGAGCAGTACTTC. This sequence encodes CASSPGASGGSYEQYF.